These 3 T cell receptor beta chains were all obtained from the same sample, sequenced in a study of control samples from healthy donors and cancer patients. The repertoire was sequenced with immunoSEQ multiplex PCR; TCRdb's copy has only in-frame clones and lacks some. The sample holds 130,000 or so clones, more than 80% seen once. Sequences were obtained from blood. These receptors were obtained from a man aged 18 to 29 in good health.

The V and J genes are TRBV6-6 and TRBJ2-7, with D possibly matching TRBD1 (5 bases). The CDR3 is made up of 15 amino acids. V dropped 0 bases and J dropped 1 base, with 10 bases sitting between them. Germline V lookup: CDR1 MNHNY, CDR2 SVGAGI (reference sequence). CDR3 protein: CASSYSGASSYEQYF. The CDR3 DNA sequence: TGTGCCAGCAGTTACTCAGGGGCCTCATCCTACGAGCAGTACTTC.

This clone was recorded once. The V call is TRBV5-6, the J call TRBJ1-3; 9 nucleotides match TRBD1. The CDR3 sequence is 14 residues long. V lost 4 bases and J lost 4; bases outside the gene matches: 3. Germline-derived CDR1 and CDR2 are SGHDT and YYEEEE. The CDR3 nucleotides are TGTGCCAGCAGCGTGGACAGGGGAGGAAACACCATATATTTT. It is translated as CASSVDRGGNTIYF.

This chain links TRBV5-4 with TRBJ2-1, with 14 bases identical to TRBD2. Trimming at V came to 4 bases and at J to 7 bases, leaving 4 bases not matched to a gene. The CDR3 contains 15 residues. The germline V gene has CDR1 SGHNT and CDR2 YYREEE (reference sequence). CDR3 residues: CASSRRLAGGNEQFF. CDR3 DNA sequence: TGTGCCAGCAGCCGACGACTAGCGGGGGGGAATGAGCAGTTCTTC.